This TCR beta chain was sequenced in a study of blood T cell repertoires in COVID-19 (dated by TCRdb to the early 2020s). Concerning the study at large: Collaborator samples came from the United States, Italy and Spain and covered acute and convalescent phases of COVID-19. The prospective study material was composed of cDNA or gDNA derived from T cells, B-cell-depleted T cells, or PBMCs. Deeply sampled blood TCRbeta repertoires from subjects exposed to, actively infected with, or recovered from COVID-19 were included in the dataset. The repertoires were released in a freely available public database meant as a resource for research on the immune response to SARS-CoV-2. Samples came from the ongoing ImmuneRACE study (first 160 participants) plus 1,254 subjects from 6 global collaborators. Sample metadata almost always included a de-identified subject ID, COVID-19 status, age in years and sex. Where available, HLA class I and class II types were taken from metadata supplied by the sample provider and were not determined by assay-based typing. What the authors observed across the whole study: Clinical and demographic metadata were provided uncurated, with the amount varying by source and participant.

TCRbeta CDR3 regions were amplified from genomic DNA by means of the immunoSEQ Assay, a bias-controlled multiplex PCR. Regarding the original processing steps: Within the assay, amplification of reference gene primers was used to estimate how many nucleated cells each sample contained. To quantify the absolute abundance of each unique TCRbeta CDR3 rearrangement, sequence reads were collapsed and filtered. For each sample, productive Simpson clonality was calculated as the square root of Simpson's diversity index over productive rearrangements. Entries here come from immuneACCESS through TCRdb and include only in-frame sequences with V and J called. Some clones fail to appear in such tables; in the studies checked, an unresolved V gene covers under half of the shortfall, and the cause of the remainder is unknown. V and J calls and clone size follow that table, whereas D and trimming were derived from the DNA. This sample has 100,000 to 150,000 clones in its table, and around 81% of those were observed once. The leading ten clones occupy approximately 3.9% of the sample.

A remark on this clone: Its antigen is still unknown. The junction shows a germline mismatch at one end, possibly a read error.

Whole blood was collected in K2EDTA tubes by collaborating institutions according to the institutions' own protocols. For TCRbeta analysis, collaborators shipped samples as frozen whole blood, isolated PBMCs, or DNA extracted from either of those sample types. For CDR1 and CDR2, the germline V gene lists MNHNS and SASEGT. From cysteine to phenylalanine, the CDR3 is 14 amino acids long. CDR3 DNA is the only sequence kept; it has 42 bases, read in frame from the first base. Sequencing input: peripheral blood. This receptor was identified in a woman between 45 and 60 years old with acute or convalescent COVID-19. This chain joins TRBV6-1 to TRBJ1-4; TRBD1 agrees with 9 junctional bases. The CDR3 has the sequence CASREDRGGEKLFF. The DNA sequence is given as TGTGCCAGCAGGGAAGACAGGGGGGGTGAAAAACTGTTTTTT.